This TCR beta chain was retrieved from a study of synovial regulatory T cells in juvenile arthritis. General observations from the study: iaTreg cells shared more CDR3 sequences with synovial Tregs than other blood Tregs did.

The assay was immunoSEQ multiplex PCR, and TCRdb's table has in-frame clones only and misses some. With 10,000 or so clones in the sample, the ten largest clones hold approximately 2%. Donors were more than 9 juvenile idiopathic arthritis patients with active disease. A word on this clone: As yet, its antigen is unknown.

CDR1 is SEHNR, CDR2 FQNEAQ, per germline (reference sequence). The CDR3 spans 16 residues. DNA for this receptor is not on file. Sample: Treg cells from blood. Subset specified: remaining (HLA-DR-negative) circulating blood Treg cells. The sequence derives from a donor aged 2-30 years with juvenile idiopathic arthritis. This sequence joins TRBV7-9 and TRBJ1-1; the D call of TRBD1 rests on TCRdb alone, since no DNA is present to check it. The CDR3 protein is CASSVTGLFGRTEAFF.